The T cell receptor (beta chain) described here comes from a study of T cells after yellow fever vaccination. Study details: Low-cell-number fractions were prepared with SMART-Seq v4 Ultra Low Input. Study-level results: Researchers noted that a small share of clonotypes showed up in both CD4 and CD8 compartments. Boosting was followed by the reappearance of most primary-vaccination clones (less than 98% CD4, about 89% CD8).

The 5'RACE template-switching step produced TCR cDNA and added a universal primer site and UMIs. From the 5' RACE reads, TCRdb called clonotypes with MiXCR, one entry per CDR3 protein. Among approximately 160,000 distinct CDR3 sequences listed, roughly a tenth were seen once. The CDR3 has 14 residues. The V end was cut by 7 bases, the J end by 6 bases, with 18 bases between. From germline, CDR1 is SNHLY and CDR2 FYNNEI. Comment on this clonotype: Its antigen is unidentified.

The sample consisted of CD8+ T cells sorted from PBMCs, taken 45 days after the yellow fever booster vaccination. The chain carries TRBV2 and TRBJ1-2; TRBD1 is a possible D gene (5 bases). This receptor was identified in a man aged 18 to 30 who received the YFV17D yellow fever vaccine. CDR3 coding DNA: TGTGCCAGCACCCAGGGCGATGGGCTGAATGGCTACACCTTC. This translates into CASTQGDGLNGYTF.